This T cell receptor beta chain was sequenced during a study of T cells after yellow fever vaccination. Study background: SMART-Seq v4 Ultra Low Input prepared libraries from low-cell fractions.

This clonotype has just a few counts. Its antigen remains unknown. The CDR3 sequence is 19 residues long. Germline V CDR1 and CDR2: SGHRS, YFSETQ. The V end lost 0 bases, the J end lost 4 bases, and 22 bases lay between the germline ends. Template switching by 5'RACE produced TCR cDNA, adding a universal primer site and UMIs. TCRdb analysed the 5' RACE reads with MiXCR anew, one entry per CDR3 protein. This table has a few hundred thousand distinct CDR3 sequences, about 5.2% appearing once. Points from the study as a whole: Weaker overall was a secondary response that nonetheless peaked faster, on day 5 versus 15. Overlap between CD4 and CD8 compartments was detected for a small share of clonotypes.

The source is a man younger than 35 who received the YFV17D yellow fever vaccine. V usage is TRBV5-1 and J usage is TRBJ1-4; possible D gene TRBD1, 5 bases. The specimen was CD4+ T cells sorted from PBMCs, collected on the day of the yellow fever booster vaccination. CDR3 loop: CASSLVGAPGRNHNEKLFF. For the CDR3, the DNA is TGCGCCAGCAGCTTGGTAGGGGCGCCAGGACGAAACCATAATGAAAAACTGTTTTTT.